The clone carrying this TCR beta chain has a count of ten or more. Its antigen is currently unknown. This entry belongs to a study of T cell repertoires in cytomegalovirus infection. The study's findings and limits: CMV-specific TCR beta clonotypes restricted by HLA-C dominated the ex vivo response.

MiXCR, run by TCRdb on the reads, gives a single entry per CDR3 protein. The sample lists about 360,000 distinct CDR3 sequences, less than 20% occurring once. The receptor's source is a human donor in good health (CMV status not recorded). Some clones in this sample may be carry-over from other donors' samples. The sequenced sample consisted of PBMCs.

CDR3 nucleotide sequence: TGTGCCAGCAGCTTAGCCTGGGGACCAACTGAAGCTTTCTTT. This codes for CASSLAWGPTEAFF. The chain is built from TRBV7-6 and TRBJ1-1, with TRBD1 as a possible D gene (5 bases). The CDR3 totals 14 residues. V lost 0 bases and J 5 bases, leaving 10 bases between the germline ends. Germline assignment: CDR1 SGHVS and CDR2 FNYEAQ. The full variable domain, with the rest looked up from reference TRBV7-6 and TRBJ1-1, is GAGVSQSPRYKVTKRGQDVALRCDPISGHVSLYWYRQALGQGPEFLTYFNYEAQQDKSGLPNDRFSAERPEGSISTLTIQRTEQRDSAMYRCASSLAWGPTEAFFGQGTRLTVV.